This T cell receptor beta chain comes out of a study of molecular identifiers for immune sequencing clone quantification. Trimming shortened V by 2 bases and J by 11 bases, and 12 bases separated the two germline ends. Germline V CDR1 and CDR2: MNHEY, SVGAGI. The CDR3 covers 12 residues. The sample holds one count of this clonotype. A much larger clone is a single base away; this may be a read error. With listed TCR primers and previously described methods, bulk TCR libraries were prepared. TCRdb re-derived calls from the PCR reads in MiXCR, one entry per CDR3 protein. The sample carries some 650,000 distinct CDR3 sequences, 15% to 20% recorded once.

This TCR came from a human donor in good health. Some libraries in this study had Jurkat cell RNA spiked in. The sequenced sample was naive CD8+ T cells from blood, with Jurkat cell RNA spiked in. Specified subset: FACS-sorted CD8+CD4-CCR7+CD45RA+ naive T cells. This chain joins TRBV6-5 and TRBJ1-1; D might be TRBD1 (5 bases). Written as DNA, the CDR3 is TGTGCCAGCAGTTACGGGGGGGTTGGTGCTTTCTTT. This codes for CASSYGGVGAFF.